These 18 T cell receptor beta chains were sequenced from one sample in a study of Ad26.COV2.S vaccination and SARS-CoV-2 variants. Sequenced by immunoSEQ multiplex PCR; TCRdb stores in-frame clones only, minus some. Here the sample spans some 500,000 clones, 85% to 90% being singletons. Treatment denoted: 19 received Ad26.COV2.S at low or high dose, single or two shots; about five received placebo; per-sample allocation not given. Collection of the samples took place on day 63 after the first injection of vaccine or placebo. The sequencing here drew on peripheral blood, taken in a trial of Ad26.COV2.S vaccine versus placebo. These receptors were obtained from a person between 18 and 65 years old who received the Ad26.COV2.S COVID-19 vaccine or a placebo.

This clone was counted a single time. The chain recombines TRBV7-2 with TRBJ1-2; possibly TRBD1 for D (5 bases). Trimming pared 1 base from V and 8 bases from J, leaving 20 bases between. CDR3 length: 16 residues. Germline assignment: CDR1 SGHTA and CDR2 FQGNSA. The CDR3 bases are TGTGCCAGCAGCTTAGGAGGAGGCAGGGTGGTTTCCGGCTACACCTTC. This encodes CASSLGGGRVVSGYTF.

The chain employs TRBV19 and TRBJ2-4; TRBD2 is a possible D gene (6 bases). The CDR3 runs to 13 residues. The ends were cut back, 5 bases at V and 8 bases at J, with 13 bases in the middle. Germline CDR1 reads LNHDA; CDR2 reads SQIVND (reference sequence). The CDR3 DNA reads TGTGCCAGTAGTGTTTTAGCTAGCGACATTCAGTACTTC. It translates to CASSVLASDIQYF.

The V and J genes are TRBV11-3 and TRBJ2-2; TRBD2 matches at 9 bases. Looked up from germline, CDR1 is SGHNT and CDR2 is YENEEA. The CDR3 covers 14 residues. Unmatched junction bases numbered 1, after V lost 3 bases and J lost 5 bases. The chain's CDR3 is CASSFTSGTGELFF. The DNA for the CDR3 is TGTGCCAGCAGCTTTACTAGCGGGACCGGGGAGCTGTTTTTT.

The chain uses TRBV3-1 (or the pseudogene TRBV3-2) and TRBJ2-7, with 8 bases matching TRBD2. CDR1 is LGHDT, CDR2 YNNKEL, per germline (reference sequence). V lost 3 bases to trimming and J lost 12 bases; unmatched junction nucleotides: 10. The CDR3 totals 13 residues. As DNA, the CDR3 is TGTGCCAGCAGCCAGCTTGCGGGGGGACCTTGGTACTTC. It is translated as CASSQLAGGPWYF.

This chain connects TRBV7-2 to TRBJ2-3; maybe TRBD2 (6 bases). The CDR3 consists of 15 residues. The ends were cut back, 5 bases at V and 5 bases at J, with 17 bases in the middle. The germline gives CDR1 SGHTA, CDR2 FQGNSA. CDR3 nucleotide sequence: TGTGCCAGCAGCCCCAGGCCCTACGGGGGAGATACGCAGTATTTT. Protein product: CASSPRPYGGDTQYF.

The chain has TRBV5-6 and TRBJ2-1; D call uncertain. V was shortened by 4 bases and J by 8 bases, with 10 bases between the two germline ends. The CDR3 is 12 residues long. Germline-derived CDR1 and CDR2 are SGHDT and YYEEEE. Here the CDR3 DNA reads TGTGCCAGCAGCGGGTGGGCGGATGAGCAGTTCTTC. Translated, it gives CASSGWADEQFF.

The rearrangement uses TRBV18 and TRBJ1-2, with 11 bases identical to TRBD1. Germline CDR1 is KGHSH and CDR2 is LQKENI. The CDR3 runs to 16 residues. V shed 2 bases, J shed 4 bases, and the junction held 6 bases outside the gene matches. The CDR3 DNA follows: TGTGCCAGCTCACCAGAGGGACAGGGGGGTCGCTATGGCTACACCTTC. Its translation: CASSPEGQGGRYGYTF.

This chain joins TRBV4-2 and TRBJ1-3; TRBD1 matches at 8 bases. V shed 2 bases, J shed 0 bases, and the junction held 9 bases outside the gene matches. There are 18 residues in the CDR3. CDR1 is LGHNA, CDR2 YNFKEQ, per germline. The CDR3 loop is CASSQSPWGTGSGNTIYF. CDR3 in DNA: TGTGCCAGCAGCCAATCACCCTGGGGGACAGGCTCTGGAAACACCATATATTTT.

The chain has TRBV25-1 and TRBJ2-7; tentatively, D is TRBD1 (6 bases). Trimming took off 5 bases at V and 2 bases at J, with 10 bases between the two ends. CDR3 length equals 13 residues. Germline loops: CDR1 MGHDK, CDR2 SYGVNS. CDR3: CASSLDSPYEQYV. The CDR3 DNA sequence: TGTGCCAGCAGTTTGGACAGCCCCTACGAGCAGTACGTC.

The chain combines TRBV13 with TRBJ1-4, with unresolved D. V lost 2 bases and J lost 5, with 6 bases in between. The CDR3 covers 13 residues. In germline, CDR1 is PRHDT, CDR2 FYEKMQ (reference sequence). The DNA of the CDR3 is TGTGCCAGCAGCTTAAGCCTAAATGAAAAACTGTTTTTT. It is translated as CASSLSLNEKLFF.

The genes are TRBV4-3 and TRBJ2-5, with D maybe TRBD2 (5 bases). CDR1 is LGHNA and CDR2 is YSLEER in the germline V gene. This CDR3 spans 14 amino acids. With 4 bases removed from V and 5 bases from J, the gap between germline ends came to 14 bases. CDR3 protein: CASSLGGLGETQYF. CDR3 in DNA: TGCGCCAGCAGCCTAGGCGGACTCGGGGAGACCCAGTACTTC.

The rearrangement links TRBV5-6 to TRBJ1-5; possibly TRBD1 for D (6 bases). The germline gives CDR1 SGHDT, CDR2 YYEEEE. Trimming left V 4 bases short and J 2 bases short, with 19 bases between. The length of the CDR3 is 17 residues. The CDR3 DNA reads TGTGCCAGCAGCCAGACAGGCCAGCTACGGGGCAATCAGCCCCAGCATTTT. This gives the protein CASSQTGQLRGNQPQHF.

The rearrangement links TRBV12-3 or TRBV12-4 to TRBJ1-1; D is ambiguous. The CDR3 runs 13 residues. With 5 bases removed from V and 5 bases from J, the gap between germline ends came to 12 bases. CDR3 sequence: CASSRSGRTEAFF. CDR3 in DNA: TGTGCCAGCAGTCGCTCAGGTAGAACTGAAGCTTTCTTT.

The V call is TRBV9, the J call TRBJ1-3; D unclear. The CDR3 is 13 amino acids. Trimming removed 1 base from V and 8 bases from J, with 10 bases in between. Germline V gives CDR1 SGDLS, CDR2 YYNGEE. The CDR3 protein is CASSVSFEDTIYF. The CDR3 nucleotides read TGTGCCAGCAGCGTAAGTTTTGAGGACACCATATATTTT.

This chain uses TRBV27 with TRBJ1-2; 11 bases are shared with TRBD1. V was clipped by 5 bases and J by 5 bases; unmatched bases: 10. The germline V gene encodes CDR1 MNHEY and CDR2 SMNVEV (reference sequence). CDR3 size: 16 residues. The CDR3 bases are TGTGCCAGCAGTCCTATAAATGGACAGGGGGCATATGGCTACACCTTC. Protein sequence: CASSPINGQGAYGYTF.

The chain links TRBV6-1 to TRBJ2-7; possibly TRBD1 or TRBD2 for D (5 bases each). Trimming pared 1 base from V and 2 bases from J, leaving 12 bases between. Germline V gene lookup returns CDR1 MNHNS and CDR2 SASEGT. The CDR3 has 15 amino acids. The CDR3 protein is CASSEGAGAPYEQYF. The CDR3 nucleotides are TGTGCCAGCAGTGAAGGGGCCGGGGCCCCCTACGAGCAGTACTTC.

The CDR3: CASSYRPDRVANEKLFF. CDR3 DNA: TGTGCCAGCAGTTACCGGCCGGACAGGGTAGCTAATGAAAAACTGTTTTTT. The J gene is TRBJ1-4, the V gene TRBV6-7; TRBD1 aligns across 8 bases. TRBV6-7 is an ORF, and what it does is uncertain. This CDR3 contains 17 residues. V lost 2 bases and J lost 3; bases outside the gene matches: 8.

The V call is TRBV3-1 (or the pseudogene TRBV3-2), the J call TRBJ2-1; 14 nucleotides align to TRBD2. The ends lost 5 bases at V and 9 bases at J; junction bases unmatched: 6. The germline V gene encodes CDR1 LGHDT and CDR2 YNNKEL (reference sequence). The CDR3 loop spans 15 amino acids. The CDR3 loop reads CASSLWGLAGVEQFF. The CDR3 bases are TGTGCCAGCAGCTTGTGGGGACTAGCGGGAGTTGAGCAGTTCTTC.